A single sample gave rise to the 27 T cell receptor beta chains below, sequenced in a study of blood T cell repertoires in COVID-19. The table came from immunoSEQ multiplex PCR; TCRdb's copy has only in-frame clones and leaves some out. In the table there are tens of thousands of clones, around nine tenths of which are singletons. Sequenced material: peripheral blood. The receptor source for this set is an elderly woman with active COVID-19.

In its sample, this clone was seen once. The CDR3 spells CASTLGQENSPLHF. CDR3 DNA: TGTGCCAGTACCCTGGGGCAGGAGAATTCACCCCTCCACTTT. The rearrangement links TRBV19 to TRBJ1-6; the D gene is possibly TRBD1 (5 bases). The length of the CDR3 is 14 residues. The germline V gene encodes CDR1 LNHDA and CDR2 SQIVND (reference sequence). Trimming stripped 7 bases from V and 7 bases from J, with 14 bases between.

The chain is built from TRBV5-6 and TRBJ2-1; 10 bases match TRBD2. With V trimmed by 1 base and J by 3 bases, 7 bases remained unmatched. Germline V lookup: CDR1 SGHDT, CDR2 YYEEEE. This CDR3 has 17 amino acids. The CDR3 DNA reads TGTGCCAGCAGCTTGATGGTTGGACTAGCGGACTACAATGAGCAGTTCTTC. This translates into CASSLMVGLADYNEQFF. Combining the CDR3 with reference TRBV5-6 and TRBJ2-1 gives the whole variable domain DAGVTQSPTHLIKTRGQQVTLRCSPKSGHDTVSWYQQALGQGPQFIFQYYEEEERQRGNFPDRFSGHQFPNYSSELNVNALLLGDSALYLCASSLMVGLADYNEQFFGPGTRLTVL.

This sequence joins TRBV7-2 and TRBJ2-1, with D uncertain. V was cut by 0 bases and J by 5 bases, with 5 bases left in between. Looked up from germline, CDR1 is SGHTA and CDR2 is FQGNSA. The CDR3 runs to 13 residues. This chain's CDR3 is CASSLASDNEQFF. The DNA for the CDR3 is TGTGCCAGCAGCTTAGCCTCAGACAATGAGCAGTTCTTC.

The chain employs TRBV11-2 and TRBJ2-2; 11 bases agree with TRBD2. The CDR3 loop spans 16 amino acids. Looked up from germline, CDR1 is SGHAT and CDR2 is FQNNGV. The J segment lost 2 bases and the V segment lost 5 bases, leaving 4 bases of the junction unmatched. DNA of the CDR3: TGTGCCAGCAGCAAGGGACTAGCGGAAAACACCGGGGAGCTGTTTTTT. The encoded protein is CASSKGLAENTGELFF.

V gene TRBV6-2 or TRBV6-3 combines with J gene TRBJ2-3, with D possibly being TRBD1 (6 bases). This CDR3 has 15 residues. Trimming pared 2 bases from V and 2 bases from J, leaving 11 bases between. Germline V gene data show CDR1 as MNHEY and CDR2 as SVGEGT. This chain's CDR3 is CASSYGGQNTDTQYF. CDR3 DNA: TGTGCCAGCAGTTACGGGGGACAAAACACAGATACGCAGTATTTT.

This CDR3 reads CASSPPGQGYYNEQFF. The CDR3 DNA sequence: TGTGCCAGCAGCCCGCCAGGACAGGGGTACTACAATGAGCAGTTCTTC. The rearrangement links TRBV5-4 to TRBJ2-1; 9 nucleotides line up with TRBD1. CDR1 is SGHNT and CDR2 is YYREEE in the germline V gene (reference sequence). This CDR3 has 16 amino acids. The J segment lost 3 bases and the V segment lost 4 bases, leaving 8 bases of the junction unmatched.

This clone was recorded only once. The CDR3 reads CASSAGTSGAGKYEQYF. The CDR3 DNA sequence: TGTGCCAGCTCTGCCGGGACTAGCGGTGCCGGGAAGTATGAGCAGTACTTC. The rearrangement uses TRBV18 and TRBJ2-7, with TRBD2 identical over 11 bases. Germline V lookup: CDR1 KGHSH, CDR2 LQKENI. The CDR3 spans 17 residues. V lost 6 bases, J lost 7 bases, and 17 bases stayed unmatched.

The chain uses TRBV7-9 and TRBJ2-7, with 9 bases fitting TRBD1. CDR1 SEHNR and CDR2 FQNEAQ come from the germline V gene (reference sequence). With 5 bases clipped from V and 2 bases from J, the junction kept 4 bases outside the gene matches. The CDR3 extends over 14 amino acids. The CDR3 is CASSRGTGTYEQYV. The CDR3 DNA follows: TGTGCCAGCAGCCGAGGGACAGGGACCTACGAGCAGTACGTC.

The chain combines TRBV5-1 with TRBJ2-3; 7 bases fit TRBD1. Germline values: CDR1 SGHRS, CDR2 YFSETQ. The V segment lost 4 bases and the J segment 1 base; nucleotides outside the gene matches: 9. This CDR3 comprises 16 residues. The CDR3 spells CASSPPDRVGTDTQYF. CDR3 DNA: TGCGCCAGCAGCCCTCCTGACAGGGTCGGCACAGATACGCAGTATTTT.

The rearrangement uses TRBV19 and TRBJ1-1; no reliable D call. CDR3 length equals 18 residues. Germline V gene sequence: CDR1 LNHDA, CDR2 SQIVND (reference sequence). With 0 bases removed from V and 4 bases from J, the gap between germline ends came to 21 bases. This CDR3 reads CASSIDLGSEGLATEAFF. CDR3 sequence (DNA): TGTGCCAGTAGTATAGATCTTGGTTCAGAGGGATTAGCCACTGAAGCTTTCTTT.

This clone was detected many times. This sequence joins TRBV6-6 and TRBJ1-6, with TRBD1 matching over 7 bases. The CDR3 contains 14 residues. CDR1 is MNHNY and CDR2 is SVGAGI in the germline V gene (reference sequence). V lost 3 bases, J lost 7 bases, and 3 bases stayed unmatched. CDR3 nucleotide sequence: TGTGCCAGCAGTTATACAGGGGTCAATTCACCCCTCCACTTT. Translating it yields CASSYTGVNSPLHF.

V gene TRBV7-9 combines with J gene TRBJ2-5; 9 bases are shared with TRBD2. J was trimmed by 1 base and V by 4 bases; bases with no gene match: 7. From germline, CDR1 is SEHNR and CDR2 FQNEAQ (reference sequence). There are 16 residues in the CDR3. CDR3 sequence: CASSSIAGDTQETQYF. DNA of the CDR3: TGTGCCAGCAGCTCCATAGCGGGGGATACCCAAGAGACCCAGTACTTC.

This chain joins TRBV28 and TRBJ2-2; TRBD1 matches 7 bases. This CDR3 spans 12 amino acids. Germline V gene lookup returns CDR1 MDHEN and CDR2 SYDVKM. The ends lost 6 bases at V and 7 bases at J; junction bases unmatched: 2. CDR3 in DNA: TGTGCCAGCAGCGGACAGGTCGGGGAGCTGTTTTTT. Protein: CASSGQVGELFF. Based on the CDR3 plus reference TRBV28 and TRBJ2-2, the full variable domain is DVKVTQSSRYLVKRTGEKVFLECVQDMDHENMFWYRQDPGLGLRLIYFSYDVKMKEKGDIPEGYSVSREKKERFSLILESASTNQTSMYLCASSGQVGELFFGEGSRLTVL.

For the CDR3, the DNA is TGCAGTGCTACTGAGGTGGACAGGGCAATCAATGAGCAGTTCTTC. It codes for CSATEVDRAINEQFF. V usage is TRBV20-1 and J usage is TRBJ2-1; 8 bases map to TRBD1. The trim removed 4 bases at V and 6 bases at J, leaving 11 bases unmatched. The CDR3 extends over 15 amino acids. The V gene's germline CDR1 is DFQATT and CDR2 SNEGSKA (reference sequence).

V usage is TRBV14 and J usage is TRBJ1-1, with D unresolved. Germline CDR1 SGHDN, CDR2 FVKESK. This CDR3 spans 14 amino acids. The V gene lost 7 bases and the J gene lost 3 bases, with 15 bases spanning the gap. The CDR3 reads CASTPVGLHTEAFF. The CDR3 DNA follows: TGTGCCAGCACCCCCGTGGGCTTGCACACTGAAGCTTTCTTT.

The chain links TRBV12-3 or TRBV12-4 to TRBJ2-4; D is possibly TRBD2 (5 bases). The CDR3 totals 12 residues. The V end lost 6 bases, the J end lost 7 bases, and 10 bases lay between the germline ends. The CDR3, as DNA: TGTGCCAGCAGGTCTGGCGGGAACATTCAGTACTTC. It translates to CASRSGGNIQYF.

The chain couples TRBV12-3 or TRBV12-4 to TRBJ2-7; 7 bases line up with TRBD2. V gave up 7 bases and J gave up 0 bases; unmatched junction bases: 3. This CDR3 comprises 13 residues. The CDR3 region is CASISSGSYEQYF. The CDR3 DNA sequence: TGTGCCAGCATCTCTAGCGGCTCCTACGAGCAGTACTTC.

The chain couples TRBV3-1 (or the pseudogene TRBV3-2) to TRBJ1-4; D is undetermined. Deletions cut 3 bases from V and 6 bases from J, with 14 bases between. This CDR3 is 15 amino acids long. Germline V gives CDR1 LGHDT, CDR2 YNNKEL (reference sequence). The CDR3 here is CASSQRGRWDEKLFF. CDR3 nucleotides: TGTGCCAGCAGCCAGAGAGGGAGGTGGGATGAAAAACTGTTTTTT.

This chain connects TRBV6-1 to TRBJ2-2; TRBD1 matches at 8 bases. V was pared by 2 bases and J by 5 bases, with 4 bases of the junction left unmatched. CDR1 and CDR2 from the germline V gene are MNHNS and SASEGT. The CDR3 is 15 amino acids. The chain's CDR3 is CASSEQGAGTGELFF. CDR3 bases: TGTGCCAGCAGTGAACAGGGGGCCGGAACCGGGGAGCTGTTTTTT.

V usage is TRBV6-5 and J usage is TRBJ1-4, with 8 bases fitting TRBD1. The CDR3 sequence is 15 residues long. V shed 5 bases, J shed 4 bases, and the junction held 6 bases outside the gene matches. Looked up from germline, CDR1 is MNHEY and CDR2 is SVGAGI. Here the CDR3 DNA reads TGTGCCAGCAGTACTCAGGGGGCCATTAATGAAAAACTGTTTTTT. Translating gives CASSTQGAINEKLFF.

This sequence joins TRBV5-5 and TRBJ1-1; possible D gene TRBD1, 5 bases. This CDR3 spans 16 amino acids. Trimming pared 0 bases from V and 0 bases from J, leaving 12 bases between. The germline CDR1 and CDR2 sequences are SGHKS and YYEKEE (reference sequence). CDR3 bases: TGTGCCAGCAGCTTGGTGTCAGGGAGGATGAACACTGAAGCTTTCTTT. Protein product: CASSLVSGRMNTEAFF. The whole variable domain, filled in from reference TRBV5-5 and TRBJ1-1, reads DAGVTQSPTHLIKTRGQQVTLRCSPISGHKSVSWYQQVLGQGPQFIFQYYEKEERGRGNFPDRFSARQFPNYSSELNVNALLLGDSALYLCASSLVSGRMNTEAFFGQGTRLTVV.

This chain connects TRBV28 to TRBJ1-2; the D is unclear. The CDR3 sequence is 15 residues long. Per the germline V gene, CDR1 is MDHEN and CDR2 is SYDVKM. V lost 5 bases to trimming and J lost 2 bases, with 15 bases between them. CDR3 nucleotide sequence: TGTGCCAGCAGTCCTCCCCGGGGAGCGAACTATGGCTACACCTTC. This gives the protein CASSPPRGANYGYTF.

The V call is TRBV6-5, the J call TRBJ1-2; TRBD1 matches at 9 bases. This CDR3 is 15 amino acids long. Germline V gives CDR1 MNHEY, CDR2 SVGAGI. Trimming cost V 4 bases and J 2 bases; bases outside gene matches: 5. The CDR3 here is CASSSRQGVNYGYTF. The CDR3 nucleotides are TGTGCCAGCAGTTCCCGACAGGGGGTCAACTATGGCTACACCTTC.

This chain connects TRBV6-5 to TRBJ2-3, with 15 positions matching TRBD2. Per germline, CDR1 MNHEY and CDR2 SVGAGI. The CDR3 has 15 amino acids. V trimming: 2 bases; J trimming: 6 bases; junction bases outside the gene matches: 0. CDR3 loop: CASSYGTSGGDTQYF. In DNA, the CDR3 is TGTGCCAGCAGTTACGGGACTAGCGGGGGGGATACGCAGTATTTT.

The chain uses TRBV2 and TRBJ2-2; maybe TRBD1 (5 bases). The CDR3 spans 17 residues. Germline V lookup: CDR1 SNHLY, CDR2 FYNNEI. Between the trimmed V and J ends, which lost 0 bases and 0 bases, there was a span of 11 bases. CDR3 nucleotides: TGTGCCAGCAGTGAAGCGCTTCAGGGCCCGAACACCGGGGAGCTGTTTTTT. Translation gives CASSEALQGPNTGELFF.

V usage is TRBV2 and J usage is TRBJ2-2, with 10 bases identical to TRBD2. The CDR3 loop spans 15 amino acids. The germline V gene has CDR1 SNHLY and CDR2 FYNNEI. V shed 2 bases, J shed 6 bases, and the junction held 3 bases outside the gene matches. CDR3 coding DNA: TGTGCCAGCAGTGAACTAGCGGGAGAAGCCGGGGAGCTGTTTTTT. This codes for CASSELAGEAGELFF.

Here the CDR3 DNA reads TGCAGTGCTAGTCCTAGCGGGGGGGGAAATAATGAGCAGTTCTTC. Its protein is CSASPSGGGNNEQFF. The chain carries TRBV20-1 and TRBJ2-1, with 12 bases identical to TRBD2. Looked up from germline, CDR1 is DFQATT and CDR2 is SNEGSKA (reference sequence). V lost 3 bases to trimming and J lost 7 bases; unmatched junction nucleotides: 7. CDR3 length: 15 amino acids.